Shown below are 23 T cell receptor beta chains from a single sample sequenced in a study of blood T cell repertoires in COVID-19. Here immunoSEQ multiplex PCR was the method, and the copy in TCRdb shows in-frame clones only, minus some. The table lists about 53,000 clones, 81% of them singletons. The sample was peripheral blood. These TCRs come from a woman of 80 years or more with COVID-19, enrolled during active disease.

The chain recombines TRBV30 with TRBJ2-5; 7 bases fit TRBD2. There are 15 residues in the CDR3. Germline CDR1 and CDR2: GTSNPN and SVGIG (reference sequence). The CDR3 spells CAIEGGRSLRETQYF. The CDR3 DNA reads as TGTGCTATAGAAGGCGGGAGATCGTTGCGAGAGACCCAGTACTTC.

The chain combines TRBV5-5 with TRBJ1-4; 12 nucleotides align to TRBD1. Unmatched junction bases numbered 10, after V lost 2 bases and J lost 8 bases. CDR3 length: 17 amino acids. Germline CDR1 is SGHKS and CDR2 is YYEKEE (reference sequence). The CDR3 loop reads CASSFLGQGAGFEKLFF. CDR3 coding DNA: TGTGCCAGCAGCTTTTTGGGACAGGGGGCCGGCTTCGAAAAACTGTTTTTT.

The chain recombines TRBV28 with TRBJ1-1; D might be TRBD1 (5 bases). The CDR3 contains 11 residues. Germline-derived CDR1 and CDR2 are MDHEN and SYDVKM. V lost 3 bases and J lost 9, with 8 bases in between. This chain's CDR3 is CASSLTVKAFF. CDR3 in DNA: TGTGCCAGCAGTTTGACAGTTAAAGCTTTCTTT.

The chain recombines TRBV5-5 with TRBJ2-2; D gene unclear. The CDR3 is 15 residues long. CDR1 SGHKS and CDR2 YYEKEE come from the germline V gene (reference sequence). The V and J ends lost 4 bases and 0 bases respectively, with 10 bases between them. The CDR3 DNA follows: TGTGCCAGCAGCCCCGGCGGTACGAACACCGGGGAGCTGTTTTTT. This translates into CASSPGGTNTGELFF. The full variable domain, with the rest looked up from reference TRBV5-5 and TRBJ2-2, is DAGVTQSPTHLIKTRGQQVTLRCSPISGHKSVSWYQQVLGQGPQFIFQYYEKEERGRGNFPDRFSARQFPNYSSELNVNALLLGDSALYLCASSPGGTNTGELFFGEGSRLTVL.

The rearrangement joins TRBV19 to TRBJ1-5; unclear D gene. V lost 3 bases to trimming and J lost 0 bases, with 9 bases between them. CDR1 is LNHDA, CDR2 SQIVND, per germline (reference sequence). The CDR3 has 15 residues. CDR3 DNA sequence: TGTGCCAGTAGTATTGGTCAGTATAGCAATCAGCCCCAGCATTTT. Residues: CASSIGQYSNQPQHF. Using reference TRBV19 and TRBJ1-5 for the parts outside the CDR3, the full variable domain is DGGITQSPKYLFRKEGQNVTLSCEQNLNHDAMYWYRQDPGQGLRLIYYSQIVNDFQKGDIAEGYSVSREKKESFPLTVTSAQKNPTAFYLCASSIGQYSNQPQHFGDGTRLSIL.

The chain employs TRBV4-2 and TRBJ1-6; TRBD1 aligns across 7 bases. The CDR3 sequence is 14 residues long. Trimming at V came to 4 bases and at J to 7 bases, leaving 4 bases not matched to a gene. The germline CDR1 and CDR2 sequences are LGHNA and YNFKEQ. For the CDR3, the DNA is TGTGCCAGCAGCCGCGACAGGGACAATTCACCCCTCCACTTT. Encoded protein: CASSRDRDNSPLHF.

The genes are TRBV9 and TRBJ2-5; TRBD2 matches 9 bases. Germline lookup yields CDR1 SGDLS and CDR2 YYNGEE. The CDR3 length is 16 residues. V gave up 0 bases and J gave up 2 bases; unmatched junction bases: 5. In nucleotides, the CDR3 is TGTGCCAGCAGCGTAGGATCTAGCGGGGCGCAAGAGACCCAGTACTTC. It specifies CASSVGSSGAQETQYF.

This chain joins TRBV15 and TRBJ1-1; D remains ambiguous. Trimming shortened V by 3 bases and J by 5 bases, and 16 bases separated the two germline ends. Germline V gives CDR1 LNHNV, CDR2 YYDKDF (reference sequence). The CDR3 is 15 residues long. As DNA, the CDR3 is TGTGCCACCAGCAGGTCACGGGATTTAAGGACTGAAGCTTTCTTT. It encodes CATSRSRDLRTEAFF.

The gene calls are TRBV9 and TRBJ2-4; TRBD2 agrees at 10 bases. The CDR3 has 14 amino acids. Trimming removed 2 bases from V and 7 bases from J; junction bases left unmatched: 3. CDR1 and CDR2 (germline): SGDLS, YYNGEE. The CDR3 region is CASSVGTSVNIQYF. The CDR3 DNA reads as TGTGCCAGCAGCGTGGGGACTAGCGTGAACATTCAGTACTTC.

The rearrangement joins TRBV20-1 to TRBJ2-7; a weak D match, TRBD2 (5 bases). This CDR3 has 11 amino acids. Trimming removed 3 bases at V and 8 bases at J, with 11 bases between. Germline lookup yields CDR1 DFQATT and CDR2 SNEGSKA (reference sequence). DNA for the CDR3: TGCAGTGCTAGGGGTAGCGAGCAGCAGTACTTC. Amino acids: CSARGSEQQYF.

This chain connects TRBV28 to TRBJ2-7, with a tentative D call TRBD2 (6 bases). The CDR3 has 15 residues. V lost 7 bases, J lost 0 bases, and 16 bases lay in between. Germline lookup yields CDR1 MDHEN and CDR2 SYDVKM. CDR3 nucleotides: TGTGCCAGCACCCGACCGGGACTTCTCTCCTACGAGCAGTACTTC. Protein: CASTRPGLLSYEQYF.

V usage is TRBV10-3 and J usage is TRBJ2-7; 11 nucleotides line up with TRBD2. V lost 8 bases to trimming and J lost 3 bases; unmatched junction nucleotides: 9. CDR1 and CDR2 from the germline V gene are ENHRY and SYGVKD. The CDR3 is made up of 15 amino acids. The CDR3 reads CAIGLAGGGLYEQYF. The CDR3 DNA sequence: TGTGCCATCGGTCTAGCGGGAGGTGGTCTCTACGAGCAGTACTTC.

This chain uses TRBV7-2 with TRBJ1-6; TRBD1 might be the D (5 bases). Trimming pared 2 bases from V and 9 bases from J, leaving 14 bases between. The germline CDR1 and CDR2 sequences are SGHTA and FQGNSA. The length of the CDR3 is 15 residues. This CDR3 reads CASSLWGGGTSPLHF. As DNA, the CDR3 is TGTGCCAGCAGCTTATGGGGGGGAGGGACTTCACCCCTCCACTTT.

The V and J genes are TRBV28 and TRBJ1-6, with D possibly TRBD1 on 5 matching bases. CDR1 MDHEN and CDR2 SYDVKM come from the germline V gene. This CDR3 has 15 amino acids. Between the trimmed V and J ends, which lost 1 base and 9 bases, there was a span of 13 bases. The CDR3 DNA follows: TGTGCCAGCAGTTTATCGCGGGGGGTGTTTTCACCCCTCCACTTT. Translation gives CASSLSRGVFSPLHF.

The chain carries TRBV27 and TRBJ1-6; D gene unclear. CDR3 length: 12 residues. The germline V and J ends were trimmed by 4 bases and 10 bases, with 8 bases remaining between them. CDR1 and CDR2 from the germline V gene are MNHEY and SMNVEV (reference sequence). The CDR3 loop reads CASSSHGSPLHF. The CDR3 nucleotides read TGTGCCAGCAGTTCCCACGGGTCACCCCTCCACTTT.

The chain links TRBV19 to TRBJ1-1; 8 bases fit TRBD1. This CDR3 region has 13 residues. CDR1 is LNHDA and CDR2 is SQIVND in the germline V gene (reference sequence). The V segment lost 5 bases and the J segment 4 bases; nucleotides outside the gene matches: 3. The CDR3 DNA reads TGTGCCAGTAGTGCAGGACAGGGCACTGAAGCTTTCTTT. Translation: CASSAGQGTEAFF.

The rearrangement links TRBV9 to TRBJ1-3, with 8 bases lining up with TRBD1. The CDR3 contains 16 residues. The V and J ends lost 5 bases and 1 base, in that order; junction bases with no gene match: 8. Looked up from germline, CDR1 is SGDLS and CDR2 is YYNGEE. CDR3 in amino acids: CASRPGQGASGNTIYF. For the CDR3, the DNA is TGTGCCAGCAGACCAGGACAGGGAGCTTCTGGAAACACCATATATTTT.

The chain couples TRBV27 to TRBJ2-7, with 7 bases identical to TRBD1. The CDR3 consists of 14 residues. V dropped 2 bases and J dropped 1; count of bases not matched to a gene: 2. Germline CDR1 MNHEY, CDR2 SMNVEV (reference sequence). The DNA for the CDR3 is TGTGCCAGCAGTTTAAGGGGACAGTCCTACGAGCAGTACTTC. This codes for CASSLRGQSYEQYF.

The gene calls are TRBV5-5 and TRBJ2-3, with 13 bases that match TRBD2. V gave up 4 bases and J gave up 4 bases; unmatched junction bases: 0. This CDR3 spans 14 amino acids. From germline, CDR1 is SGHKS and CDR2 YYEKEE (reference sequence). CDR3 sequence reads: CASSGLAGADTQYF. The DNA for the CDR3 is TGTGCCAGCAGCGGACTAGCGGGAGCAGATACGCAGTATTTT.

V gene TRBV12-5 combines with J gene TRBJ2-5; TRBD1 agrees at 8 bases. The germline V gene encodes CDR1 LGHNT and CDR2 FRNRAP. Losses at the gene ends were 7 bases for V and 1 base for J; bases not matched to a gene: 5. CDR3 size: 14 residues. CDR3 sequence reads: CASAKDRVQETQYF. CDR3 DNA sequence: TGTGCTAGTGCCAAGGACAGGGTCCAAGAGACCCAGTACTTC.

The rearrangement links TRBV7-3 to TRBJ2-3, with a possible D match to TRBD2 (6 bases). V was cut by 6 bases and J by 6 bases, with 16 bases left in between. The CDR3 is 14 amino acids. Per the germline V gene, CDR1 is SGHTA and CDR2 is FQGTGA. This CDR3 is CASSTGDSTDTQYF. In DNA, the CDR3 is TGTGCCAGCAGTACTGGGGACTCCACGGATACGCAGTATTTT.

J is TRBJ2-4 and V is TRBV15; 7 bases match TRBD2. V lost 8 bases to trimming and J lost 1 base; unmatched junction nucleotides: 14. The CDR3 totals 17 residues. CDR1 is LNHNV, CDR2 YYDKDF, per germline (reference sequence). This chain's CDR3 is CATAEGGNMKAKNIQYF. The CDR3, as DNA: TGTGCCACCGCCGAGGGAGGGAATATGAAGGCCAAAAACATTCAGTACTTC.

This clone was found a few times. The J gene is TRBJ1-1, the V gene TRBV6-5; 7 nucleotides match TRBD1. The CDR3 covers 14 residues. The V gene's germline CDR1 is MNHEY and CDR2 SVGAGI. V lost 6 bases to trimming and J lost 0 bases; unmatched junction nucleotides: 4. DNA for the CDR3: TGTGCCAGCAGCCAGGACAGGTTGAACACTGAAGCTTTCTTT. It yields the protein CASSQDRLNTEAFF.